This TCR beta chain was retrieved from a study of blood T cell repertoires in COVID-19. Enrolled through a virtual design, the participants were between 18 and 89 years of age and came from fewer than 30 US areas. Clinical history reported by participants formed the basis on which cohorts were assigned. J lost 7 bases, V lost 5 bases, and 10 bases had no gene match. Germline CDR1 is SEHNR and CDR2 is FQNEAQ (reference sequence). The CDR3 is 15 amino acids. Authors' methods: Amplification from reference gene primers served as the basis for estimated nucleated cell counts. Sequencing used immunoSEQ multiplex PCR; TCRdb keeps in-frame clones, though not all of them. V and J calls and clone size are as listed in that table; D and trimming were resolved from the DNA. The sample includes some 210,000 clones, roughly 89% of them seen just once.

Input material: PBMCs or T cells enriched from blood (not recorded which). The TCR originated in a man between 18 and 29 years old with acute COVID-19. The V gene is TRBV7-9, the J gene TRBJ1-5; 8 nucleotides agree with TRBD1. DNA for the CDR3: TGTGCCAGCAGCCCCTCCGGGACAGGCGGGCAGCCCCAGCATTTT. Its protein is CASSPSGTGGQPQHF.